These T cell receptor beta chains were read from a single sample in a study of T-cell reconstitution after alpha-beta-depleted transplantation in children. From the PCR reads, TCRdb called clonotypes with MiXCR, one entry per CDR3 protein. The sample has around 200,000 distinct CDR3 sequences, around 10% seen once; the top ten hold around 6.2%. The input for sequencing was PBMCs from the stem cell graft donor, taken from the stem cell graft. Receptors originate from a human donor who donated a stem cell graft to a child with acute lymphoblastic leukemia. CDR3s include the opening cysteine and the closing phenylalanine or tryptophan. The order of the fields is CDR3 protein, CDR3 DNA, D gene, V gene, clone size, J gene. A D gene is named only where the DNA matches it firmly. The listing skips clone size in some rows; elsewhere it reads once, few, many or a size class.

CDR3aa: CASSFRANYGYTF; CDR3nt: TGTGCCAGCAGTTTTCGAGCTAACTATGGCTACACCTTC; d_gene: .; v_gene: TRBV12-3/TRBV12-4; abundance: .; j_gene: TRBJ1-2
CDR3aa: CASSFQGLGQTYEQYF; CDR3nt: TGTGCCAGCAGTTTCCAAGGACTAGGACAGACCTACGAGCAGTACTTC; d_gene: .; v_gene: TRBV27; abundance: .; j_gene: TRBJ2-7
CDR3aa: CASSSLQGSFGEQYF; CDR3nt: TGCGCCAGCAGCTCACTACAGGGGAGCTTCGGCGAGCAGTACTTC; d_gene: TRBD1; v_gene: TRBV5-1; abundance: .; j_gene: TRBJ2-7
CDR3aa: CASSDPQGSGEKLFF; CDR3nt: TGCGCCAGCAGCGACCCACAGGGGTCTGGTGAAAAACTGTTTTTT; d_gene: TRBD1; v_gene: TRBV5-1; abundance: many; j_gene: TRBJ1-4
CDR3aa: CASSRGFFEDTEAFF; CDR3nt: TGTGCCAGCAGCAGGGGGTTTTTTGAGGACACTGAAGCTTTCTTT; d_gene: TRBD1; v_gene: TRBV12-3/TRBV12-4; abundance: few; j_gene: TRBJ1-1
CDR3aa: CASSLGGTEVLWTEAFF; CDR3nt: TGCGCCAGCAGCTTGGGGGGGACAGAGGTCCTCTGGACTGAAGCTTTCTTT; d_gene: TRBD1; v_gene: TRBV5-1; abundance: .; j_gene: TRBJ1-1
CDR3aa: CASSEYGWGSGANVLTF; CDR3nt: TGTGCCAGCAGTGAATACGGATGGGGCTCTGGGGCCAACGTCCTGACTTTC; d_gene: .; v_gene: TRBV6-1; abundance: .; j_gene: TRBJ2-6
CDR3aa: CASSGGRYPYEQYF; CDR3nt: TGCGCCAGCAGCGGGGGACGGTACCCCTACGAGCAGTACTTC; d_gene: .; v_gene: TRBV5-1; abundance: few; j_gene: TRBJ2-7
CDR3aa: CATSDPGQGPHEQYF; CDR3nt: TGTGCCACCAGTGACCCGGGACAGGGCCCCCACGAGCAGTACTTC; d_gene: TRBD1; v_gene: TRBV24-1; abundance: few; j_gene: TRBJ2-7
CDR3aa: CSARARGYSGNTIYF; CDR3nt: TGCAGTGCTCGGGCCCGGGGATACTCTGGAAACACCATATATTTT; d_gene: .; v_gene: TRBV20-1; abundance: few; j_gene: TRBJ1-3
CDR3aa: CASSRSPSGGTYNEQFF; CDR3nt: TGTGCCAGCAGCAGAAGTCCTAGCGGGGGGACGTACAATGAGCAGTTCTTC; d_gene: TRBD2; v_gene: TRBV7-8; abundance: many; j_gene: TRBJ2-1
CDR3aa: CSAPIRRGDSNNQPQHF; CDR3nt: TGCAGTGCTCCGATCAGACGAGGAGATTCAAACAATCAGCCCCAGCATTTT; d_gene: .; v_gene: TRBV20-1; abundance: few; j_gene: TRBJ1-5
CDR3aa: CASRRGAGELFF; CDR3nt: TGTGCCAGCAGGAGGGGAGCCGGGGAGCTGTTTTTT; d_gene: .; v_gene: TRBV12-3/TRBV12-4; abundance: .; j_gene: TRBJ2-2
CDR3aa: CASSQPPRGADISYNEQFF; CDR3nt: TGTGCCAGCAGCCAGCCCCCCCGGGGGGCAGATATATCCTACAATGAGCAGTTCTTC; d_gene: .; v_gene: TRBV3-1; abundance: few; j_gene: TRBJ2-1
CDR3aa: CASSLVAGDNSPLHF; CDR3nt: TGCGCCAGCAGCTTGGTTGCGGGGGACAATTCACCCCTCCACTTT; d_gene: .; v_gene: TRBV5-1; abundance: .; j_gene: TRBJ1-6
CDR3aa: CASRTSGMGTDTQYF; CDR3nt: TGTGCCAGCAGGACTAGCGGGATGGGCACAGATACGCAGTATTTT; d_gene: TRBD2; v_gene: TRBV5-4; abundance: few; j_gene: TRBJ2-3
CDR3aa: CASSDGTSPDTQYF; CDR3nt: TGTGCCAGCAGCGATGGGACTAGCCCAGATACGCAGTATTTT; d_gene: .; v_gene: TRBV21-1; abundance: many; j_gene: TRBJ2-3
CDR3aa: CASSGGAGTSGMMGTQYF; CDR3nt: TGTGCCAGCAGTGGAGGGGCCGGGACTAGCGGTATGATGGGTACGCAGTATTTT; d_gene: TRBD2; v_gene: TRBV2; abundance: .; j_gene: TRBJ2-3
CDR3aa: CASSLGGDNYGYTF; CDR3nt: TGTGCCAGCAGCTTAGGGGGAGATAACTATGGCTACACCTTC; d_gene: .; v_gene: TRBV7-2; abundance: .; j_gene: TRBJ1-2
CDR3aa: CASRDGRNTEAFF; CDR3nt: TGTGCCAGCAGGGACGGGAGGAACACTGAAGCTTTCTTT; d_gene: .; v_gene: TRBV6-1; abundance: .; j_gene: TRBJ1-1
CDR3aa: CASSLVQGVSAYEQYF; CDR3nt: TGCGCCAGCAGCTTGGTTCAGGGGGTTTCGGCCTACGAGCAGTACTTC; d_gene: TRBD1; v_gene: TRBV5-1; abundance: many; j_gene: TRBJ2-7
CDR3aa: CASRRSWGDIVGGPPYNSPLHF; CDR3nt: TGTGCCAGCAGGCGCTCATGGGGGGATATCGTGGGGGGCCCCCCTTATAATTCACCCCTCCACTTT; d_gene: .; v_gene: TRBV6-4; abundance: few; j_gene: TRBJ1-6
CDR3aa: CASSIAHVGQVYYNEQFF; CDR3nt: TGTGCCAGTAGTATAGCCCATGTTGGACAGGTCTACTACAATGAGCAGTTCTTC; d_gene: TRBD1; v_gene: TRBV19; abundance: many; j_gene: TRBJ2-1
CDR3aa: CASSLSTVPDTQYF; CDR3nt: TGTGCCAGCAGCCTCTCGACAGTACCAGATACGCAGTATTTT; d_gene: .; v_gene: TRBV6-1; abundance: few; j_gene: TRBJ2-3
CDR3aa: CASSTGDNTGELFF; CDR3nt: TGCGCCAGCTCTACAGGGGATAACACCGGGGAGCTGTTTTTT; d_gene: TRBD1; v_gene: TRBV4-3; abundance: many; j_gene: TRBJ2-2
CDR3aa: CASREGLAKNIQYF; CDR3nt: TGTGCCAGCAGGGAGGGATTAGCCAAAAACATTCAGTACTTC; d_gene: .; v_gene: TRBV12-3/TRBV12-4; abundance: .; j_gene: TRBJ2-4
CDR3aa: CSARDPGTGKYF; CDR3nt: TGCAGTGCTAGAGATCCCGGGACAGGCAAGTACTTC; d_gene: TRBD1; v_gene: TRBV20-1; abundance: many; j_gene: TRBJ2-7
CDR3aa: CSASVSGNQPQHF; CDR3nt: TGCAGTGCTAGTGTCTCCGGAAATCAGCCCCAGCATTTT; d_gene: .; v_gene: TRBV20-1; abundance: many; j_gene: TRBJ1-5
CDR3aa: CASRHLSGTPNTEAFF; CDR3nt: TGTGCCAGCAGACATCTCTCCGGGACGCCTAACACTGAAGCTTTCTTT; d_gene: .; v_gene: TRBV12-3/TRBV12-4; abundance: .; j_gene: TRBJ1-1
CDR3aa: CASNPGTGEAFF; CDR3nt: TGTGCCAGCAACCCAGGGACAGGGGAAGCTTTCTTT; d_gene: TRBD1; v_gene: TRBV6-6; abundance: many; j_gene: TRBJ1-1
CDR3aa: CASSALAGGLNEQFF; CDR3nt: TGTGCCAGCAGCGCCCTAGCGGGGGGGCTCAATGAGCAGTTCTTC; d_gene: TRBD2; v_gene: TRBV6-2/TRBV6-3; abundance: many; j_gene: TRBJ2-1
CDR3aa: CASSLGRWGAQTDTQYF; CDR3nt: TGCGCCAGCAGCTTGGGGAGGTGGGGGGCGCAGACAGATACGCAGTATTTT; d_gene: .; v_gene: TRBV5-1; abundance: .; j_gene: TRBJ2-3
CDR3aa: CASTGGEKLFF; CDR3nt: TGTGCCAGCACTGGGGGGGAAAAACTGTTTTTT; d_gene: .; v_gene: TRBV6-5; abundance: .; j_gene: TRBJ1-4
CDR3aa: CATSRDKVKTQYF; CDR3nt: TGTGCCACCAGCAGAGATAAGGTGAAGACCCAGTACTTC; d_gene: .; v_gene: TRBV15; abundance: .; j_gene: TRBJ2-5
CDR3aa: CASSFPWAGQETQYF; CDR3nt: TGCGCCAGCAGCTTCCCATGGGCGGGCCAAGAGACCCAGTACTTC; d_gene: .; v_gene: TRBV5-1; abundance: .; j_gene: TRBJ2-5
CDR3aa: CSVPGAEAFF; CDR3nt: TGCAGCGTGCCTGGAGCGGAAGCTTTCTTT; d_gene: .; v_gene: TRBV29-1; abundance: .; j_gene: TRBJ1-1
CDR3aa: CASTITGTGGHEQFF; CDR3nt: TGTGCCAGCACCATCACCGGGACAGGGGGCCATGAGCAGTTCTTC; d_gene: TRBD1; v_gene: TRBV27; abundance: many; j_gene: TRBJ2-1
CDR3aa: CAIKGFNTEAFF; CDR3nt: TGTGCCATCAAGGGGTTCAACACTGAAGCTTTCTTT; d_gene: .; v_gene: TRBV10-3; abundance: many; j_gene: TRBJ1-1
CDR3aa: CASRSWSSYNEQFF; CDR3nt: TGTGCCAGCAGATCCTGGAGCTCCTACAATGAGCAGTTCTTC; d_gene: .; v_gene: TRBV6-2/TRBV6-3; abundance: many; j_gene: TRBJ2-1
CDR3aa: CASSQQSLATNEKLFF; CDR3nt: TGTGCCAGCAGCCAACAGAGCTTAGCAACTAATGAAAAACTGTTTTTT; d_gene: .; v_gene: TRBV16; abundance: few; j_gene: TRBJ1-4
CDR3aa: CSASFRTPHSPLHF; CDR3nt: TGCAGTGCTAGTTTTCGGACCCCTCACTCACCCCTCCACTTT; d_gene: .; v_gene: TRBV20-1; abundance: many; j_gene: TRBJ1-6
CDR3aa: CASRVGGSGNTIYF; CDR3nt: TGTGCCAGCAGGGTAGGGGGCTCTGGAAACACCATATATTTT; d_gene: .; v_gene: TRBV12-3/TRBV12-4; abundance: few; j_gene: TRBJ1-3
CDR3aa: CASSWQGMGGTEAFF; CDR3nt: TGCGCCAGCAGCTGGCAGGGTATGGGGGGCACTGAAGCTTTCTTT; d_gene: .; v_gene: TRBV5-1; abundance: many; j_gene: TRBJ1-1
CDR3aa: CASSQDLLGDGTDTQYF; CDR3nt: TGTGCCAGCAGCCAAGATCTCCTCGGGGACGGCACAGATACGCAGTATTTT; d_gene: .; v_gene: TRBV3-1; abundance: .; j_gene: TRBJ2-3
CDR3aa: CASSKWTGGLEYF; CDR3nt: TGTGCCAGCAGCAAATGGACAGGGGGCCTGGAGTACTTC; d_gene: .; v_gene: TRBV21-1; abundance: few; j_gene: TRBJ2-7